Sequencing of this T cell receptor (beta chain) was carried out in a study of blood T cell repertoires in COVID-19. Germline V gene sequence: CDR1 KGHSH, CDR2 LQKENI. The CDR3 runs to 14 residues. With 5 bases removed from V and 4 bases from J, the gap between germline ends came to 14 bases. This clone was picked up one time. The cohort comprised adults aged about 18 to 100 years residing in 24 US areas. TCRdb's table, derived via immunoSEQ multiplex PCR, lists solely in-frame clones and lacks some. The table has under 250,000 clones, about 86% seen once. Material for sequencing was PBMCs or T cells enriched from blood (not recorded which). This TCR was sampled from a woman between 40 and 55 years old with acute COVID-19. V gene TRBV18 combines with J gene TRBJ1-1; D not certain. CDR3 DNA sequence: TGTGCCAGCTCAGCCCGGAGGGAGGGCACTGAAGCTTTCTTT. Amino acids: CASSARREGTEAFF.